The rows below give T cell receptor beta chains drawn from one sample of a study of blood T cell repertoires in COVID-19. Assay: immunoSEQ multiplex PCR; the TCRdb copy retains only in-frame clones and omits some. The sample comprises 250,000 or so clones, just under 90% of which are singletons, and 4.1% rests with the top ten. Sequenced material: PBMCs or T cells enriched from blood (not recorded which). These receptors were collected from a young woman with acute COVID-19. Both conserved end residues are part of each CDR3. The D gene is left open where the match is weak. Size values are once, few and many counts, or a class for expanded clones, and some rows have none.

v_call	d_call	clone_size	j_call	cdr3_aa	cdr3_nt
TRBV24-1	-	-	TRBJ1-3	CATSANRPPFQTSGNTIYF	TGTGCCACCAGTGCTAACCGTCCCCCTTTCCAAACCTCTGGAAACACCATATATTTT
TRBV6-1	-	-	TRBJ2-1	CASSESRLAGNEQFF	TGTGCCAGCAGTGAATCGAGGTTGGCGGGCAATGAGCAGTTCTTC
TRBV6-5	-	-	TRBJ1-1	CASSYSQGETEAFF	TGTGCCAGCAGTTACTCACAGGGAGAGACTGAAGCTTTCTTT
TRBV7-9	TRBD2	-	TRBJ2-2	CASSKPWASGDTGELFF	TGTGCCAGCAGCAAACCCTGGGCTAGCGGGGACACCGGGGAGCTGTTTTTT
TRBV25-1	TRBD2	-	TRBJ2-3	CASSESGAGRTTDTQYF	TGTGCCAGCAGTGAATCGGGAGCGGGACGCACAACAGATACGCAGTATTTT
TRBV3-1/TRBV3-2	TRBD2	-	TRBJ2-7	CASSQDRGGRTSYEQYF	TGTGCCAGCAGCCAAGACCGGGGCGGGAGGACGTCCTACGAGCAGTACTTC
TRBV28	TRBD2	-	TRBJ2-1	CASSLFHLAGDNEQFF	TGTGCCAGCAGTTTATTCCACCTAGCGGGTGACAATGAGCAGTTCTTC
TRBV11-1	TRBD1	-	TRBJ2-1	CASSLGQGAWDEQFF	TGTGCCAGCAGCTTAGGACAGGGGGCTTGGGATGAGCAGTTCTTC
TRBV4-1	TRBD1	-	TRBJ1-1	CASSHRTGNTEAFF	TGCGCCAGCAGCCATAGGACAGGGAACACTGAAGCTTTCTTT
TRBV18	TRBD2	-	TRBJ2-7	CASSPRGTSGSYEQYF	TGTGCCAGCTCACCAAGAGGGACTAGTGGCTCCTACGAGCAGTACTTC
TRBV28	-	once	TRBJ1-2	CASSFEATNYGYTF	TGTGCCAGCAGTTTTGAAGCAACTAACTATGGCTACACCTTC
TRBV28	TRBD2	once	TRBJ2-1	CASSLLASGRLSYNEQFF	TGTGCCAGCAGTTTATTGGCTAGCGGGAGGCTCTCCTACAATGAGCAGTTCTTC
TRBV27	-	-	TRBJ1-5	CASSWGDYQPQHF	TGTGCCAGCAGTTGGGGAGATTATCAGCCCCAGCATTTT